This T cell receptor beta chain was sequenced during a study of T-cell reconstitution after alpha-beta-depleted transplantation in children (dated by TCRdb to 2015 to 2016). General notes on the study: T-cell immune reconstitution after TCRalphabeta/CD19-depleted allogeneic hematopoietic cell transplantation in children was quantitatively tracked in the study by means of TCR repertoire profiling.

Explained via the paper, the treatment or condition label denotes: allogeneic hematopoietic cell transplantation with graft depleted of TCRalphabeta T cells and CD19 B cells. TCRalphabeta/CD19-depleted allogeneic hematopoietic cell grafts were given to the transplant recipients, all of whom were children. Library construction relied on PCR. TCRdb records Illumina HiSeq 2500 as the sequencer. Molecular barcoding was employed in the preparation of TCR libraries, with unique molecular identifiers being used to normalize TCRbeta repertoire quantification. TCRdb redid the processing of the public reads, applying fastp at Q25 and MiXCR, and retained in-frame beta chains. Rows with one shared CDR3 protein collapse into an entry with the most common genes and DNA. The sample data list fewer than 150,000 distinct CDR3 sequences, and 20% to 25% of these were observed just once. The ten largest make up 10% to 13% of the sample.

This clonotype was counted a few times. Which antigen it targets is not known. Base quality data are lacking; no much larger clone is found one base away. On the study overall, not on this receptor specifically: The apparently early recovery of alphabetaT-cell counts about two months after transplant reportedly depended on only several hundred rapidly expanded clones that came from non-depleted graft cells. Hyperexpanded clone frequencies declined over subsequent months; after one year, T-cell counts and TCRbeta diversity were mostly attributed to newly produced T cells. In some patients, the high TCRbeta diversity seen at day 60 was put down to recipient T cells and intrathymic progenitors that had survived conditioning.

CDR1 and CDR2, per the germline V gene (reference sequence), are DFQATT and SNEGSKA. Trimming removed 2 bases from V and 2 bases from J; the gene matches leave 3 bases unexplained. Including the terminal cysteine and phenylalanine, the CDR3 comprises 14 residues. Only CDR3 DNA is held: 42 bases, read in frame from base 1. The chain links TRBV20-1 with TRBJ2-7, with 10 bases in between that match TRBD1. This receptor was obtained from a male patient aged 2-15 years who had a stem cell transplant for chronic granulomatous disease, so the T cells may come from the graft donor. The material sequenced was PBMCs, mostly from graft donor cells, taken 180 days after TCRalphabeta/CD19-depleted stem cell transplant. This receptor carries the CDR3 CSARPGTGAYEQYF. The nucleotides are TGCAGTGCTAGACCCGGGACAGGGGCCTACGAGCAGTACTTC.